This T cell receptor beta chain was recovered during a study of Tregs in tolerant kidney transplant recipients. The CDR3 is made up of 17 amino acids. The ends lost 2 bases at V and 4 bases at J; junction bases unmatched: 9. Germline-derived CDR1 and CDR2 are LGHNA and YNFKEQ. Concerning this clone itself: Its antigen is unknown.

Whole-study findings and limits: Biological reproducibility was not directly addressed, but technical replication error appeared minimal.

The method was immunoSEQ multiplex PCR; TCRdb's version includes in-frame clones alone and lacks a portion of them. The data hold some 80,000 clones, with 95% to 98% observed a single time. This TCR was sampled from a human donor who received a combined kidney and bone marrow transplant. Sample: CD4+ T cells from blood, taken before the transplant. This chain joins TRBV4-2 and TRBJ1-5; TRBD1 agrees at 9 bases. CDR3 bases: TGTGCCAGCAGCCAATTCGACAGGGGGGGGGTTAATCAGCCCCAGCATTTT. This encodes CASSQFDRGGVNQPQHF.